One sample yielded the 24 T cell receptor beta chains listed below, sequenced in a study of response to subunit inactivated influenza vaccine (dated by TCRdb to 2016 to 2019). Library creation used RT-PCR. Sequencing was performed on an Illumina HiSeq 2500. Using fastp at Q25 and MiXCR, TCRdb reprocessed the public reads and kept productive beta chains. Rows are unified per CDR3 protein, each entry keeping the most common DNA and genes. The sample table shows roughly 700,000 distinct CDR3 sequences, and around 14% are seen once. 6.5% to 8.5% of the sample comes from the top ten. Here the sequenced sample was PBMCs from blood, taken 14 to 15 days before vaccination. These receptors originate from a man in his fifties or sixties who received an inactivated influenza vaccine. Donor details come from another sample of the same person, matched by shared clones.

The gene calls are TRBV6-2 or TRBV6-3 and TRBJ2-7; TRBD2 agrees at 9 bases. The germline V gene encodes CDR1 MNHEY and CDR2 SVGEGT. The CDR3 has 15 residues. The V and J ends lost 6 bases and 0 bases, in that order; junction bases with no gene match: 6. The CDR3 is CASSKLAGISYEQYF. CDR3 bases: TGTGCCAGCAGCAAACTAGCGGGTATCTCCTACGAGCAGTACTTC.

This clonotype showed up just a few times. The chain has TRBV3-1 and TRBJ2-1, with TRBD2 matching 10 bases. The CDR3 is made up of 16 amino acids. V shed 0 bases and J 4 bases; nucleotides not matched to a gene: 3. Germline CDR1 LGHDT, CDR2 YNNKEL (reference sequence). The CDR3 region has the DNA TGTGCCAGCAGCCAAGATCCGGGACTAGCGTACAATGAGCAGTTCTTC. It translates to CASSQDPGLAYNEQFF.

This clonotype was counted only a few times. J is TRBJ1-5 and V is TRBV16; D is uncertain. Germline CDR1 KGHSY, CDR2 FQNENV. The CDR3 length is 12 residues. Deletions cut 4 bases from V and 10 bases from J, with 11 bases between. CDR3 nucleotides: TGTGCCAGCAGCCCCAGTCTACAACCCCAGCATTTT. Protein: CASSPSLQPQHF.

This chain's CDR3 is CSAGKYNEQFF. The CDR3 region has the DNA TGCAGTGCTGGGAAATACAATGAGCAGTTCTTC. The chain combines TRBV20-1 with TRBJ2-1, with D unresolved. From germline, CDR1 is DFQATT and CDR2 SNEGSKA (reference sequence). The germline V and J ends were trimmed by 5 bases and 4 bases, with 6 bases remaining between them. The CDR3 sequence is 11 residues long.

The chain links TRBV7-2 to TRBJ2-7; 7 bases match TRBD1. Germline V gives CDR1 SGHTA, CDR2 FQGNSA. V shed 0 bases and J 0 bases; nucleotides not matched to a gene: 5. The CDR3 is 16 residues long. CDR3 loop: CASSLAGTAASYEQYF. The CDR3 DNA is TGTGCCAGCAGCTTAGCCGGGACAGCCGCCTCCTACGAGCAGTACTTC.

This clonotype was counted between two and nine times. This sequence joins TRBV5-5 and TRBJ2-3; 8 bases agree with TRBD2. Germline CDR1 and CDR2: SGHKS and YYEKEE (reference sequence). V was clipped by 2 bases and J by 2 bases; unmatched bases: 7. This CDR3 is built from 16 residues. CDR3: CASSFSGTLNTDTQYF. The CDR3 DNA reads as TGTGCCAGCAGCTTTAGCGGGACCTTAAACACAGATACGCAGTATTTT.

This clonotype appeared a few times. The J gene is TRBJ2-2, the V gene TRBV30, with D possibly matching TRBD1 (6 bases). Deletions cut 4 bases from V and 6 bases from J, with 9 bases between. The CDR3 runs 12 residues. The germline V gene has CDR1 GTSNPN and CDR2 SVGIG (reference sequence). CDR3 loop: CAWTRGPGELFF. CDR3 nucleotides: TGTGCCTGGACCAGGGGCCCCGGGGAGCTGTTTTTT.

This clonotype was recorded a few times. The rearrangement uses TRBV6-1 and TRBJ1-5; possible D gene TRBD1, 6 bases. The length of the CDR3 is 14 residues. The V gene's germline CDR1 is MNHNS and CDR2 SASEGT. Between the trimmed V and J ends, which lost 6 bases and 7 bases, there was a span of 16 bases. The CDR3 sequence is CASRKTGGSQPQHF. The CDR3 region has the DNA TGTGCCAGCAGAAAGACAGGAGGGAGCCAGCCCCAGCATTTT.

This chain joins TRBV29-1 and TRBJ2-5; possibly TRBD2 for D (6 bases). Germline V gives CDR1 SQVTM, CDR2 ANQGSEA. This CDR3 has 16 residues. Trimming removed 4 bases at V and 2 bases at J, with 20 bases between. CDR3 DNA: TGCAGCGTTGTCCATGGTCGGGAGAGTGGGCAAGAGACCCAGTACTTC. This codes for CSVVHGRESGQETQYF.

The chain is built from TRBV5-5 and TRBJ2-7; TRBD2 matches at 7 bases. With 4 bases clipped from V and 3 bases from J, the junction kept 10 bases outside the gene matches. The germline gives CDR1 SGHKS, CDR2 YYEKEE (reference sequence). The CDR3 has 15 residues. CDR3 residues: CASSTYPGGNYEQYF. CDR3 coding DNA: TGTGCCAGCAGCACCTATCCGGGGGGAAACTACGAGCAGTACTTC.

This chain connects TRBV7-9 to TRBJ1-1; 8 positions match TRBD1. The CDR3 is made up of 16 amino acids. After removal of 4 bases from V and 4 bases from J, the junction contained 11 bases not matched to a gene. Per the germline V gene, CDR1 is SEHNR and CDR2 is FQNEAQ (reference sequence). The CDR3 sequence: CASSYGQGPGRTEAFF. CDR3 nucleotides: TGTGCCAGCAGCTACGGACAGGGTCCCGGCCGCACTGAAGCTTTCTTT.

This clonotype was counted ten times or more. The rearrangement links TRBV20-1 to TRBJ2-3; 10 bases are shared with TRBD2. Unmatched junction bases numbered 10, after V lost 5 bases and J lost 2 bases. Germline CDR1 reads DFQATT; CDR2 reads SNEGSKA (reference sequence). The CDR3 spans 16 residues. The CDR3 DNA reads TGCAGTGCTTCAAACCAGCGGGAGGGCCCCACAGATACGCAGTATTTT. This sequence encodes CSASNQREGPTDTQYF.

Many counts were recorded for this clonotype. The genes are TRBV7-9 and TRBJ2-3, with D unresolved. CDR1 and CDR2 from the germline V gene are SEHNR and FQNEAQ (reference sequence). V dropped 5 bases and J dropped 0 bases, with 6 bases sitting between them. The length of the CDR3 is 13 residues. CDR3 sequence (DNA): TGTGCCAGCAGCCGAGCCAGCACAGATACGCAGTATTTT. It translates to CASSRASTDTQYF.

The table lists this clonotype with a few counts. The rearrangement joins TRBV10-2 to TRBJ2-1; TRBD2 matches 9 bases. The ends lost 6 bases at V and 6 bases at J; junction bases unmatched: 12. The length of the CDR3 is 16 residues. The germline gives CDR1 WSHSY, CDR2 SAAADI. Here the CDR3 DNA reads TGCGCCAGCAGAGCCCCGGCTAGCGGGGTAAGCAATGAGCAGTTCTTC. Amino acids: CASRAPASGVSNEQFF.

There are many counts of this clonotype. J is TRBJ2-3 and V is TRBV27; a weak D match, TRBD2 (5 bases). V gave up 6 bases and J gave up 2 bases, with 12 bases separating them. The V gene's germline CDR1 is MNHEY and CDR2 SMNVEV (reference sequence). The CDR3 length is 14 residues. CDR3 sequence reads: CASRRRGITDTQYF. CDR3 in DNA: TGTGCCAGCAGGAGGAGAGGGATCACAGATACGCAGTATTTT.

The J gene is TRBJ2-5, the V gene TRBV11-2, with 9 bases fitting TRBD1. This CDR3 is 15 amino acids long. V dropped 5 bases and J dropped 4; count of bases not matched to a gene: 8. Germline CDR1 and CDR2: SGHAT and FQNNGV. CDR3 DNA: TGTGCCAGCAGCCGTCCGGGACAGGGAGTAGAGACCCAGTACTTC. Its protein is CASSRPGQGVETQYF.

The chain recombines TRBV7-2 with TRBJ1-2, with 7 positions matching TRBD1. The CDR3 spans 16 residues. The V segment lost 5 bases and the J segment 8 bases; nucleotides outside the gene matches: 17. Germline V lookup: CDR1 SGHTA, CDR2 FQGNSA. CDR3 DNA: TGTGCCAGCAGCGGAGCCAAGACAGGGCATCTTGACGGCTACACCTTC. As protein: CASSGAKTGHLDGYTF.

CDR3 sequence reads: CASSSSDSVLHF. The CDR3 nucleotides read TGTGCCAGCAGTTCCTCGGACAGCGTACTCCACTTT. The chain carries TRBV12-3 or TRBV12-4 and TRBJ1-6, with a possible D match to TRBD1 (6 bases). V was shortened by 4 bases and J by 16 bases, with 14 bases between the two germline ends. This CDR3 contains 12 residues.

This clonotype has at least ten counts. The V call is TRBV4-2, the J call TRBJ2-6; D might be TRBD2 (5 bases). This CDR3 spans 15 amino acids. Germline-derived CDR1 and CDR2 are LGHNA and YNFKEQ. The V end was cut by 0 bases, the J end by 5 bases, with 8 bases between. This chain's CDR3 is CASSQELARANVLTF. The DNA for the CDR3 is TGTGCCAGCAGCCAAGAGCTAGCTAGGGCCAACGTCCTGACTTTC.

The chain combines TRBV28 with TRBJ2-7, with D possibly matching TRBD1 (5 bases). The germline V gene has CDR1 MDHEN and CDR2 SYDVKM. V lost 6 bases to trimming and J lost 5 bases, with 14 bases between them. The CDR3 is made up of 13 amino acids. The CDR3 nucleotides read TGTGCCAGCAGCCAGGACACCAGTCACGAGCAGTACTTC. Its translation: CASSQDTSHEQYF. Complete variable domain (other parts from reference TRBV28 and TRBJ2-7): DVKVTQSSRYLVKRTGEKVFLECVQDMDHENMFWYRQDPGLGLRLIYFSYDVKMKEKGDIPEGYSVSREKKERFSLILESASTNQTSMYLCASSQDTSHEQYFGPGTRLTVT.

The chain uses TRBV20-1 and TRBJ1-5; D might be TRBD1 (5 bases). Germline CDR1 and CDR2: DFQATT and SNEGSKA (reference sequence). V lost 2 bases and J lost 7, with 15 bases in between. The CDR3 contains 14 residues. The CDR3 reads CSARPSGGKQPQHF. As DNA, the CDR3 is TGCAGTGCTAGACCCTCGGGGGGGAAGCAGCCCCAGCATTTT.

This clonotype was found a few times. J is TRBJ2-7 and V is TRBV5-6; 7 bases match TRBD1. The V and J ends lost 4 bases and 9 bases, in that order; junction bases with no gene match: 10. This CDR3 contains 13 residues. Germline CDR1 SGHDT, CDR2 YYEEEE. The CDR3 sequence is CASSDTGDRGQYF. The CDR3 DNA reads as TGTGCCAGCAGCGATACAGGGGATCGGGGGCAGTACTTC. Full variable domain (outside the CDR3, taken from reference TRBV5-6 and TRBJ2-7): DAGVTQSPTHLIKTRGQQVTLRCSPKSGHDTVSWYQQALGQGPQFIFQYYEEEERQRGNFPDRFSGHQFPNYSSELNVNALLLGDSALYLCASSDTGDRGQYFGPGTRLTVT.

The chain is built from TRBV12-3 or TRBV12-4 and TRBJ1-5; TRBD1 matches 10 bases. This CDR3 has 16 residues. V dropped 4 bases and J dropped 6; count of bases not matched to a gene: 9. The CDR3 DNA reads TGTGCCAGCAGTTCCCGACAGGGGGCTCCCAGTCAGCCCCAGCATTTT. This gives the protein CASSSRQGAPSQPQHF.

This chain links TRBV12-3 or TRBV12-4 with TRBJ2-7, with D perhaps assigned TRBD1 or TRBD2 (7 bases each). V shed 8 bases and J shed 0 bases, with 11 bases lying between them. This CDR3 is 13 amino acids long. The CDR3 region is CASQGGSSYEQYF. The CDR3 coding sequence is TGTGCCAGCCAGGGGGGGAGCTCCTACGAGCAGTACTTC.